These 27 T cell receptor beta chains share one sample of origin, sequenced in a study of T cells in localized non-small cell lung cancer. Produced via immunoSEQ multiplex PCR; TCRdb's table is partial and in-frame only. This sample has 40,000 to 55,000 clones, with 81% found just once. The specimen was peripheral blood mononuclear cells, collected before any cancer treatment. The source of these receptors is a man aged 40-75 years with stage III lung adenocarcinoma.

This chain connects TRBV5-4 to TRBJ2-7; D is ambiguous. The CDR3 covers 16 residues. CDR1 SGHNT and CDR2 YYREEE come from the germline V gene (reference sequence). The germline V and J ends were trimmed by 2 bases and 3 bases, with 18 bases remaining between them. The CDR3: CASSFRLSFLSYEQYF. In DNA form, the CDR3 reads TGTGCCAGCAGCTTTAGGTTAAGTTTTCTAAGCTACGAGCAGTACTTC.

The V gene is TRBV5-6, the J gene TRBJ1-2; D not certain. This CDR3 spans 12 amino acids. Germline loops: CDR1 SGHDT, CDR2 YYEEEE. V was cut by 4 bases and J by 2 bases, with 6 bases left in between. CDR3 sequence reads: CASSDENYGYTF. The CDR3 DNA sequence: TGTGCCAGCAGCGACGAGAACTATGGCTACACCTTC.

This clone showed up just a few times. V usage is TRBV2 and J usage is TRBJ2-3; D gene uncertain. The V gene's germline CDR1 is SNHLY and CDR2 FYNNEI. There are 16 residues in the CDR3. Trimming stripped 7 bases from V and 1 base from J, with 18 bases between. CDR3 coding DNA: TGTGCCAGCACTGACCTGAATAGTCAGGGCACAGATACGCAGTATTTT. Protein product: CASTDLNSQGTDTQYF.

The CDR3 DNA is TGTGCCAGCAGCAAAGCGCTTCGGGGGTCCCCCTACGAGCAGTACTTC. Protein product: CASSKALRGSPYEQYF. This chain links TRBV21-1 with TRBJ2-7; the listed D gene, TRBD2, was not tested against the DNA. TRBV21-1 is flagged as a pseudogene. The CDR3 length is 16 residues.

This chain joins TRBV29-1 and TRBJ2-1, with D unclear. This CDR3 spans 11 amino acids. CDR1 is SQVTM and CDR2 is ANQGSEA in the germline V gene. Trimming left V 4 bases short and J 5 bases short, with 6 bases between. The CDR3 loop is CSVARDNEQFF. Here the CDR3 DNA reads TGCAGCGTTGCTAGAGACAATGAGCAGTTCTTC.

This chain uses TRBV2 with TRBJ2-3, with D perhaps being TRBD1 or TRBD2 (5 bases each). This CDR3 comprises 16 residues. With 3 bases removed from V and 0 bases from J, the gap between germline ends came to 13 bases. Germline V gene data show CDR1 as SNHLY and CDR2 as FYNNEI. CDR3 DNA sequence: TGTGCCAGCAGTGACCCACTCCGGGACAGCACAGATACGCAGTATTTT. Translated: CASSDPLRDSTDTQYF.

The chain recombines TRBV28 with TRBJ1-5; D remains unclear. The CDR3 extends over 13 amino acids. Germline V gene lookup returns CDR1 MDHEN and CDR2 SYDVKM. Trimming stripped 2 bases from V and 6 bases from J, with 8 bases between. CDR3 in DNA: TGTGCCAGCAGTTTAAGGCGGGGTCAGCCCCAGCATTTT. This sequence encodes CASSLRRGQPQHF. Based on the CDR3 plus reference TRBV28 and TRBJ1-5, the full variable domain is DVKVTQSSRYLVKRTGEKVFLECVQDMDHENMFWYRQDPGLGLRLIYFSYDVKMKEKGDIPEGYSVSREKKERFSLILESASTNQTSMYLCASSLRRGQPQHFGDGTRLSIL.

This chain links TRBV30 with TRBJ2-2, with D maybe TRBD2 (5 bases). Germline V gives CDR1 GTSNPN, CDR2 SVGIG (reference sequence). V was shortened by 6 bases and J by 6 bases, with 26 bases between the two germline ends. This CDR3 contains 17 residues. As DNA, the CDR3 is TGTGCCTGCAATACCCTCGGCGAGGCGAGGGTGGCCGGGGAGCTGTTTTTT. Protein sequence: CACNTLGEARVAGELFF.

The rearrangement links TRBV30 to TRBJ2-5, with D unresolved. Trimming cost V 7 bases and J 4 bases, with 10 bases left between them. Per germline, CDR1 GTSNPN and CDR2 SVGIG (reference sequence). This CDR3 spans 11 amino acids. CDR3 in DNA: TGTGCCTACTCTATTCGAGAGACCCAGTACTTC. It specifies CAYSIRETQYF.

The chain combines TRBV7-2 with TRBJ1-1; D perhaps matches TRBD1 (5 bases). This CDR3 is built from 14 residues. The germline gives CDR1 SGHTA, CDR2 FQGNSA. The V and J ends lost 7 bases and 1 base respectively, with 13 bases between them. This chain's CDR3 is CASNAGSANTEAFF. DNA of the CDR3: TGTGCCAGCAATGCAGGGTCGGCGAACACTGAAGCTTTCTTT.

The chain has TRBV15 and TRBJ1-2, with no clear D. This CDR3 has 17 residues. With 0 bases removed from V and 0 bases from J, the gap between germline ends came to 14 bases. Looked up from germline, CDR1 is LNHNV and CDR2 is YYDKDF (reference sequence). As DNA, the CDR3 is TGTGCCACCAGCAGAGATCGGAGGCAGGCAGCTAACTATGGCTACACCTTC. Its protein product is CATSRDRRQAANYGYTF. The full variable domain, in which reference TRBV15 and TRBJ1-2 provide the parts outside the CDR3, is DAMVIQNPRYQVTQFGKPVTLSCSQTLNHNVMYWYQQKSSQAPKLLFHYYDKDFNNEADTPDNFQSRRPNTSFCFLDIRSPGLGDTAMYLCATSRDRRQAANYGYTFGSGTRLTVV.

CDR3 sequence reads: CASSSRAGTGNEQFF. The CDR3 DNA reads TGTGCCAGCAGTTCCCGGGCAGGGACAGGCAATGAGCAGTTCTTC. This chain connects TRBV6-1 to TRBJ2-1; 8 nucleotides agree with TRBD1. The CDR3 sequence is 15 residues long. Germline V gene lookup returns CDR1 MNHNS and CDR2 SASEGT. After removal of 5 bases from V and 6 bases from J, the junction contained 9 bases not matched to a gene.

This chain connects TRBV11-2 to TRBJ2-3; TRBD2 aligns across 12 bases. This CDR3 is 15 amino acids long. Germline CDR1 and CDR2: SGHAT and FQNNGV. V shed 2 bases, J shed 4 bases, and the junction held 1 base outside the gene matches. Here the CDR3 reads CASSLPSGGADTQYF. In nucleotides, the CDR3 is TGTGCCAGCAGCTTACCTAGCGGGGGGGCAGATACGCAGTATTTT.

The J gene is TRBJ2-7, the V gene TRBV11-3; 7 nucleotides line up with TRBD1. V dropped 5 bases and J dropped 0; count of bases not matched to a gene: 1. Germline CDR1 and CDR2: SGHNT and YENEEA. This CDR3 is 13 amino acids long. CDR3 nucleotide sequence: TGTGCCAGCAGCCGGGACAGCTCCTACGAGCAGTACTTC. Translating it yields CASSRDSSYEQYF.

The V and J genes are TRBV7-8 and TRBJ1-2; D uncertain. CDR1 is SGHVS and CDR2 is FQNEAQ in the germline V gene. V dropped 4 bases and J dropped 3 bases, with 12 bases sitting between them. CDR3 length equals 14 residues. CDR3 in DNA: TGTGCCAGCAGCTCCGCTGGGTTTCACTATGGCTACACCTTC. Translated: CASSSAGFHYGYTF. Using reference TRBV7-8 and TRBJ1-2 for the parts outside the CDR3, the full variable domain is GAGVSQSPRYKVAKRGQDVALRCDPISGHVSLFWYQQALGQGPEFLTYFQNEAQLDKSGLPSDRFFAERPEGSVSTLKIQRTQQEDSAVYLCASSSAGFHYGYTFGSGTRLTVV.

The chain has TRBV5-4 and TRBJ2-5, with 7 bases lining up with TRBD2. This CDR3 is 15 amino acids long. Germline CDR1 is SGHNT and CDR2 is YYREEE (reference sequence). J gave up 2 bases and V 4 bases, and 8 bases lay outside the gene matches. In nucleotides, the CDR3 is TGTGCCAGCAGCACGGCTAGCGGAGCGCAAGAGACCCAGTACTTC. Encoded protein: CASSTASGAQETQYF.

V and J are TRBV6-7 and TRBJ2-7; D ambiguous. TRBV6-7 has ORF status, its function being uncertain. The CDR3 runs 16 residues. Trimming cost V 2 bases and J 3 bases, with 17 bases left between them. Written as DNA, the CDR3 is TGTGCCAGCAGTTACAAGCCCCGGACGGGCTACTACGAGCAGTACTTC. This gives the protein CASSYKPRTGYYEQYF.

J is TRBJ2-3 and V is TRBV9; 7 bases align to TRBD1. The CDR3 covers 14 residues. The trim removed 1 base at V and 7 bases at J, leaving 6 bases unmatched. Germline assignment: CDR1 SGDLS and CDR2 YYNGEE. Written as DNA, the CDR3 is TGTGCCAGCAGCGTACGGTCAGGGGGAAATACGCAGTATTTT. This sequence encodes CASSVRSGGNTQYF.

The CDR3 here is CASSFGTLSYEQYF. DNA for the CDR3: TGTGCCAGCAGCTTTGGGACTCTGTCCTACGAGCAGTACTTC. The chain is built from TRBV5-6 and TRBJ2-7; possible D gene TRBD2, 6 bases. V lost 2 bases, J lost 1 base, and 10 bases lay in between. The CDR3 runs to 14 residues. Germline CDR1 SGHDT, CDR2 YYEEEE.

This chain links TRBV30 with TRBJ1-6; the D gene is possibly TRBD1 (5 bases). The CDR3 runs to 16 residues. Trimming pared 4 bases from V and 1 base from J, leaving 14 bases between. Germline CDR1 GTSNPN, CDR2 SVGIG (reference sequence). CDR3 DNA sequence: TGTGCCTGGACACAGGTGATAGGATCCTATAATTCACCCCTCCACTTT. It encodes CAWTQVIGSYNSPLHF.

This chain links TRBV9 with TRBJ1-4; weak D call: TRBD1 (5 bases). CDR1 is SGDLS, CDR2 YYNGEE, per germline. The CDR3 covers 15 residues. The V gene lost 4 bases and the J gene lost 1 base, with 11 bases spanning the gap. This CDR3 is CASSPGTITNEKLFF. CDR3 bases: TGTGCCAGCAGCCCCGGGACCATAACTAATGAAAAACTGTTTTTT.

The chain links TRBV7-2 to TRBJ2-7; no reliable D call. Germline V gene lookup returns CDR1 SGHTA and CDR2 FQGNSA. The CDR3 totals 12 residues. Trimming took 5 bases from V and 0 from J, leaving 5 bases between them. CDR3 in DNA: TGTGCCAGCAGCCCCAGCTCCTACGAGCAGTACTTC. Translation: CASSPSSYEQYF.

The CDR3 sequence is CASTEGPGPYGYTF. The CDR3 DNA is TGTGCCAGCACTGAGGGACCGGGTCCCTATGGCTACACCTTC. The V and J genes are TRBV6-1 and TRBJ1-2, with D possibly matching TRBD1 (5 bases). The CDR3 consists of 14 residues. Germline V gives CDR1 MNHNS, CDR2 SASEGT. V lost 7 bases, J lost 4 bases, and 16 bases lay in between.

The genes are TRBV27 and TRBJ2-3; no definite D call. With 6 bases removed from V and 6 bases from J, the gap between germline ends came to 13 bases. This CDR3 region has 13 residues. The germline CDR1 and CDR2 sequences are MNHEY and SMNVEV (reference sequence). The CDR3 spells CASSLWNLDTQYF. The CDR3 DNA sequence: TGTGCCAGCAGCCTCTGGAATCTGGATACGCAGTATTTT.

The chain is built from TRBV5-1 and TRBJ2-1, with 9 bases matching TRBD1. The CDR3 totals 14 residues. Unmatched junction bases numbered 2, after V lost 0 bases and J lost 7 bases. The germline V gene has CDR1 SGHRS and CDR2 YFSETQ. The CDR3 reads CASSLDRGLNEQFF. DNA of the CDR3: TGCGCCAGCAGCTTGGACAGGGGGCTGAATGAGCAGTTCTTC.

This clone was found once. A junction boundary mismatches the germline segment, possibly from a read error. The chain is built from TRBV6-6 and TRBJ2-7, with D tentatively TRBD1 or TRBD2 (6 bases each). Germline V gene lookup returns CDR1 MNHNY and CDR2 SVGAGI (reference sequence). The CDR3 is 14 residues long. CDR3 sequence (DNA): TGTGTCAGCTCCAAAGCCGGGGGCCTGAACGAGCAGTACTTC. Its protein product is CVSSKAGGLNEQYF.

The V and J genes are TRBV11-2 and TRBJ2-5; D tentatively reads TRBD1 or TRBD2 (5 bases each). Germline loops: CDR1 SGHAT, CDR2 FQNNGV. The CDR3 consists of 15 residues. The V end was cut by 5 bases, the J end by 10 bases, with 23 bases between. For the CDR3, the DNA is TGTGCCAGCAGCCCTGTGATGAGTAGCGCGCAGGGCCAGTACTTC. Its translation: CASSPVMSSAQGQYF.